This T cell receptor beta chain was sequenced for a study of regulatory T cells in long-lasting Graves disease. The CDR3 covers 15 residues. CDR1 and CDR2 (germline): SNHLY, FYNNEI. V was clipped by 1 base and J by 2 bases; unmatched bases: 1. This clonotype was counted many times. Relying on iRepertoire HTBI primers and Arm-PCR of CDR3 regions, the team built TCR beta libraries. TCRdb itself ran the multiplex PCR reads through MiXCR, one entry per CDR3 protein. The data contain about 460,000 distinct CDR3 sequences, roughly 22% of them singletons. Time point described: persistent/refractory GD, antithyroid drugs over 5 years with positive TRAb. Researchers made the TCR library from RNA that was extracted from PBMCs. In this cohort, patients came from an endocrinology department located in Xi'an, China. Peripheral blood, at nine milliliters, went into EDTA tubes.

The rearrangement links TRBV2 to TRBJ1-5; 8 bases align to TRBD1. The sample here was peripheral blood mononuclear cells (PBMCs), taken when the disease was refractory, from a patient treated with antithyroid drugs. This sequence was found in a female donor with Graves disease. The CDR3 protein is CASSEETGGNQPQHF. The DNA of the CDR3 is TGTGCCAGCAGTGAAGAGACAGGGGGCAATCAGCCCCAGCATTTT.